Listed here is a single T cell receptor (beta chain). There is no known antigen for this receptor. The sample holds no much larger clone one base away, and base qualities are not on file. In total, approximately 610 healthy bone marrow donors made up the cohort. At the time of sampling, all cohort members were nominally healthy, though unrecorded immune exposures were likely present. The donor tested CMV seropositive, placing the donor among the 290 or so seropositive members of the cohort. Each donor provided a peripheral blood sample, and peripheral blood mononuclear cells were used for TCR beta sequencing. The Qiagen DNeasy Blood Extraction Kit was used to extract genomic DNA from the blood cell samples. This record comes from a study of cytomegalovirus exposure and HLA in healthy donors (dated by TCRdb to the late 2010s). Study-wide context: An earlier analysis of 550 to 700 of the donors reported 250 to 300 Gb of sequence data and 100 million to 130 million unique TCR beta sequences from 150 million to 200 million T cells. Roughly 320 gigabases of sequencing data and around 90 million unique TCR sequences made up an early release that covered about 640 HLA-typed donors. Of the roughly 400 genotyped donors, approximately 82% fell in the genetic ancestry cluster associated with self-reported Caucasian donors. The aim of the study was to test whether cataloging public T cell receptors could identify signatures of past pathogen exposure. The study used immunosequencing to profile the T cell repertoires of approximately 640 subjects and linked those repertoires to cytomegalovirus serostatus. Along with the approximately 620-subject first cohort, a separate validation cohort of some 130 different subjects was used. To predict cytomegalovirus infection status, the study combined high-throughput TCR immunosequencing, statistical association of individual TCRs with disease status, and machine learning. A later analysis re-examined previously published TCR beta repertoires from around 670 donors and added high-resolution HLA genotyping to investigate patterns of TCR occurrence. Rather than drawing on any new phenotypic data, the later analysis identified candidate immune exposures from TCR beta sequences and the way those sequences occurred across donors. To decide whether each TCR beta V gene segment behaved as functional or pseudogenic, an earlier analysis of some 600 of the donors relied on high-throughput TCR beta sequencing. Donor age, sex, ethnicity and CMV serostatus were compiled together with the repertoire data. A later genetic analysis took genome-wide SNP genotypes for about 55% of the 666 donors and used that subset as a discovery cohort. All discovery cohort repertoires had been generated on a single sequencing platform. HLA typing included class I and class II loci at four-digit resolution. Typing coverage varied by locus: roughly 620-640 donors for A, B, C, DRB1 and DQB1; roughly 500 for DQA1; approximately 610 for DPA1; fewer than 480 for DPB1. Because of strong linkage in the cohort, 4 to 6 DR-DQ haplotypes were treated as single units for association and clustering. Across approximately 400 genotyped donors of the cohort, an average of approximately 240,000 unique TCR beta nucleotide sequences per donor were sequenced, and 15% to 20% of those sequences were non-productive. The paper as a whole reports these results and caveats: A further reported finding was that TCR beta sequences accurately predicted the HLA-A and HLA-B alleles for most subjects in the first cohort. Roughly uniform sequencing depth across donors was assumed in presence/absence analyses, although this assumption may not hold. In this cohort, only TCR beta chains were sequenced, and detectable features were limited by the absence of alpha or paired-chain data. In an earlier analysis of approximately 590 of the donors, most TCR beta V segments were observed in productive rearrangements about 87% or about 30% of the time, broadly matching IMGT annotations. Most TCR sequences were observed very rarely across donors, whereas some public TCRs were present in many individuals. Because counts were too low, seventeen rarely observed V segments, including chromosome 9 orphons, were left out of the earlier analysis of some 600 of the donors. A later analysis found that HLA-associated TCR beta chains were more clonally expanded and had lower generation probabilities than equally common non-associated chains. In the study, about 150 TCR beta chains were listed as associated with cytomegalovirus. In a later genetic analysis, fewer N-insertions in productive TCRs were reported among donors in an Asian-associated ancestry cluster than the roughly 700-donor mean. Linkage disequilibrium might explain the correlated functional status among segregating V segments, but an unknown experimental factor could not be ruled out. A group of highly shared sequence variants was considered likely to be a technical artifact of the sequencing pipeline. In a later analysis, about 16,000 TCR beta sequences were associated with specific HLA alleles at a false discovery rate of 0.05. The classifier was reported to diagnose cytomegalovirus status with high specificity and sensitivity in both the original cohort and the validation cohort. The authors suggested that the approach could potentially be generalized to other disease states and immunological phenotypes. In vitro tests confirmed that a few of the cytomegalovirus-associated TCR beta chains recognize cytomegalovirus antigens. Immune exposure information for the cohort was limited to CMV serostatus. Most CMV-associated TCR beta chains appeared to be HLA-restricted in a later analysis, and the HLA associations seemed to be driven largely by CMV exposure. In a later analysis, the rate of TCR association differed among HLA loci, with DRB1 alleles having the most associated TCRs and HLA-C alleles having the fewest. A later analysis reported that several top co-occurrence clusters appeared linked to parvovirus B19, influenza, CMV and Epstein-Barr virus. Because HLA typing was missing for some donors at each locus, association tests included only the typed subset. When HLA alleles, especially DR and DQ, strongly co-occurred, attributing TCR associations to individual alleles was difficult. In a later genetic analysis, a missense DCLRE1C variant was associated with V-gene and J-gene trimming of TCR beta chains, and the association was replicated in an independent cohort.

The library relied on the immunoSEQ multiplex PCR assay. For the multiplex PCR, a mixture combining 60 forward primers for TCR Vbeta segments and 13 reverse primers for TCR Jbeta segments was used. The CDR3 region of rearranged TCR beta genes was amplified from genomic DNA with a multiplex PCR assay. On the Illumina HiSeq System, the amplified TCR beta libraries were sequenced as 87-base-pair reads. In the source study's methods: A later analysis counted approximately 76 million unique TCR beta chains across the 550 to 700 repertoires, and roughly 10 million of these chains were shared by at least two donors. A nearest-neighbor algorithm error-corrected the raw reads and collapsed the reads into unique sequences, merging closely related sequences to remove PCR and sequencing errors. To assign V, D and J gene segments, CDR3 sequences were aligned to IMGT reference sequences. For a sequence to be retained, at least a six-nucleotide match to both a V gene segment and a J gene segment was required. Rearrangements were classified as productive when the CDR3 lacked stop codons and remained in frame with V and J, and all other rearrangements were classified as non-productive. Following IMGT convention, CDR3 was defined as the stretch from the second conserved V-encoded cysteine up to the conserved J-encoded phenylalanine. The earlier analysis of around 640 of the donors excluded sequences that lacked an unambiguous match to a single V gene segment. In an earlier analysis of several hundred of the donors, V segments were called functional above 56.7% productive rearrangements and were called segregating when the between-donor standard deviation exceeded 5%. To diagnose cytomegalovirus status from the catalog of TCR beta chain sequences, a statistical classification framework was built. A later analysis assigned V and J genes by comparing TCR nucleotide sequences with IMGT/GENE-DB human TR gene sequences. The TCRdist pipeline was used in a later analysis to assign CDR3 sequences and most-parsimonious VDJ recombination scenarios. In a later analysis, every TCR beta chain was defined by the combination of its CDR3 amino acid sequence and its V-gene family, and reads without a unique V-gene family were dropped. As a way to deal with suspected cross-contamination and a sequencing artifact, a later analysis dropped more than 500 nucleotide sequences that were highly shared and had low generation probability. In a later analysis, a clonal expansion index for each public chain was calculated from normalized within-repertoire ranks of inferred template counts. Generation probabilities in a later analysis came from a VDJ recombination model fitted to out-of-frame rearrangements, and those results were checked against IGoR. Hypergeometric tests were used in a later analysis to score TCR-TCR, TCR-HLA and TCR-CMV co-occurrence, with a repertoire-size bias correction applied to the TCR pairs. False discovery rates were estimated in a later analysis by permuting HLA or CMV assignments 20 times. A later analysis grouped co-occurring TCRs with DBSCAN, adding TCRdist sequence similarity when clustering within HLA-allele-positive subsets. Co-occurrence clustering excluded repertoires with fewer than 30,000 or more than 120,000 public chains, plus five with anomalous nucleotide sharing. TCRdb took over this immuneACCESS table, retaining in-frame rearrangements with V and J assigned. Such tables are incomplete; in checked studies, under half of the missing clones stem from an unresolved V gene, and the remainder is unexplained. The V and J calls and clone size come from that table; D and trimming were worked out from the DNA. The table for this sample lists some 190,000 clones; 60% to 80% of them were counted only once. Around 3.3% of the sample is taken by the ten largest.

The sequenced sample consisted of PBMCs. The source of this sequence is a woman in her thirties in good health and CMV-seropositive.

The CDR3 in this case is CASSVAIAGATDTQYF. The nucleotide sequence reads as follows: TGTGCCAGCAGCGTAGCTATAGCGGGAGCCACAGATACGCAGTATTTT. The chain is made from TRBV9 and TRBJ2-3; the central 9 bases match TRBD2. The CDR3 holds 16 amino acids from the cysteine to the phenylalanine. The entry retains the CDR3 DNA only, 48 bases that are in frame from base 1. Trimming removed 0 bases from V and 2 bases from J; the gene matches leave 4 bases unexplained. The CDR1 and CDR2 encoded by the germline V gene are SGDLS and YYNGEE.